The clone carrying this T cell receptor beta chain was found once. The antigen is unknown. V lost 3 bases and J 9 bases, leaving 8 bases between the germline ends. This CDR3 spans 11 amino acids. Germline V gene data show CDR1 as SGHRS and CDR2 as YFSETQ. This sample was taken from a study of T cell repertoires in cytomegalovirus infection. Study as a whole: Shared public TCR beta signatures pointed to both CMV infection and a matching HLA type.

In TCRdb, the reads were re-called with MiXCR into one record per CDR3 protein. The table lists a few hundred thousand distinct CDR3 sequences, 40% of them singletons. Study results and limitations: Based on cumulative public TCR beta family frequency, carriers of CMV plus the relevant HLA were identified. Dominant in the ex vivo response were TCR beta clonotypes restricted by HLA-C and specific for CMV.

V and J are TRBV5-1 and TRBJ2-3; no definite D call. The sample consisted of cultured PBMCs, taken from culture after CMV antigen stimulation. The receptor was isolated from a human donor in good health (CMV status not recorded). Some clones in this sample may be carry-over from other donors' samples. The CDR3 loop is CASSSLYTQYF. The CDR3 nucleotides are TGCGCCAGCAGCTCTCTCTACACGCAGTATTTT.